This T cell receptor (beta chain) is from a study of cytomegalovirus exposure and HLA in healthy donors. Whole-study results and caveats: Reportedly, a later analysis found an Asian-associated ancestry cluster had fewer N-insertions than the roughly 700-donor mean. Relative to equally common others, HLA-associated TCR beta chains showed greater clonal expansion in a later analysis. Some V segments, including TRBV6-2 and TRBV6-3, were excluded as indistinguishable. Productive status was seen about 90% or about 30% of the time for most TCR beta V segments in an earlier analysis.

Germline CDR1 is ENHRY and CDR2 is SYGVKD. J gave up 1 base and V 6 bases, and 9 bases lay outside the gene matches. The CDR3 loop spans 16 amino acids. Researchers ran the PCR with 60 Vbeta and 13 Jbeta primers. Sequencing used immunoSEQ multiplex PCR; TCRdb keeps in-frame clones, though not all of them. The table records 150,000 or so clones, less than 80% of them present only once. Details on this clone: Its antigen is still unknown.

Sequencing input: PBMCs. This TCR came from a female donor in good health and CMV-seronegative. This rearrangement joins TRBV10-3 to TRBJ2-5, with TRBD1 matching 9 bases. The CDR3 DNA follows: TGTGCCATCAGCCCACAGGGGGCCGGATCCCAAGAGACCCAGTACTTC. It codes for CAISPQGAGSQETQYF.